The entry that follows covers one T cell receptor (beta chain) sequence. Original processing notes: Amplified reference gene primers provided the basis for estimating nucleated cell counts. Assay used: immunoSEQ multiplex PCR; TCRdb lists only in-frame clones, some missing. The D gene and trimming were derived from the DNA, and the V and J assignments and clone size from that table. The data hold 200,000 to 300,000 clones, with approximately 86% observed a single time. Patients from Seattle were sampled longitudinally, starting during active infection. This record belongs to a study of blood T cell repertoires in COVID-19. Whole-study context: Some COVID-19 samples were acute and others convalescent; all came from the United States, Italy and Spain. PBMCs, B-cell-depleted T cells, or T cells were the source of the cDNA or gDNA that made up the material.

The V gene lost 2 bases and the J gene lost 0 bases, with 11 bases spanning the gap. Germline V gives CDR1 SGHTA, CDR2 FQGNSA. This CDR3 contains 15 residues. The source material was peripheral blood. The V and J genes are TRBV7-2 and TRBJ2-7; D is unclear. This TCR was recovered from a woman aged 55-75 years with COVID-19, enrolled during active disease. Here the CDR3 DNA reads TGTGCCAGCAGCTTAATGAGTCTTAGCTCCTACGAGCAGTACTTC. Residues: CASSLMSLSSYEQYF.